One and the same sample provided the 32 T cell receptor beta chains below, sequenced in a study of CD8 T cells in Susac syndrome. Reverse transcription of 0.5 to 1 ug RNA was performed with random hexamers. TCRdb itself ran the immunoSEQ multiplex PCR reads through MiXCR, one entry per CDR3 protein. The sample contains 300,000 or so distinct CDR3 sequences, about 90% of which appear only once. Material: CD4+ T cells from PBMCs. These receptors all stem from a human donor with multiple sclerosis.

The chain links TRBV6-1 to TRBJ2-7, with 8 bases matching TRBD1. The V gene's germline CDR1 is MNHNS and CDR2 SASEGT. The J segment lost 0 bases and the V segment lost 5 bases, leaving 12 bases of the junction unmatched. The CDR3 runs 17 residues. CDR3 residues: CASSTEFRGPSSYEQYF. The CDR3 region has the DNA TGTGCCAGCAGTACAGAATTCAGGGGGCCCAGCTCCTACGAGCAGTACTTC.

The chain has TRBV5-1 and TRBJ2-7; 8 bases match TRBD1. The CDR3 runs to 15 residues. The ends lost 3 bases at V and 1 base at J; junction bases unmatched: 6. Per germline, CDR1 SGHRS and CDR2 YFSETQ. CDR3 loop: CASSSGQGISYEQYF. The CDR3 DNA sequence: TGCGCCAGCAGCTCCGGACAGGGAATATCCTACGAGCAGTACTTC. Complete variable domain (other parts from reference TRBV5-1 and TRBJ2-7): KAGVTQTPRYLIKTRGQQVTLSCSPISGHRSVSWYQQTPGQGLQFLFEYFSETQRNKGNFPGRFSGRQFSNSRSEMNVSTLELGDSALYLCASSSGQGISYEQYFGPGTRLTVT.

This clonotype was recorded once. This chain joins TRBV3-1 and TRBJ1-5; D is unclear. There are 15 residues in the CDR3. Trimming took 1 base from V and 4 from J, leaving 11 bases between them. Germline CDR1 and CDR2: LGHDT and YNNKEL (reference sequence). CDR3 nucleotides: TGTGCCAGCAGCCAAGCCTCCAACTATAATCAGCCCCAGCATTTT. It translates to CASSQASNYNQPQHF. Drawing the rest from reference TRBV3-1 and TRBJ1-5, the complete variable domain is DTAVSQTPKYLVTQMGNDKSIKCEQNLGHDTMYWYKQDSKKFLKIMFSYNNKELIINETVPNRFSPKSPDKAHLNLHINSLELGDSAVYFCASSQASNYNQPQHFGDGTRLSIL.

For this clonotype: One end of the junction does not line up with germline, which may come from a read error. This chain connects TRBV27 to TRBJ2-2; possibly TRBD2 for D (6 bases). The CDR3 length is 15 residues. Germline V CDR1 and CDR2: MNHEY, SMNVEV (reference sequence). The CDR3 spells CASKLAGRATGELFF. In DNA form, the CDR3 reads TGTGCCAGCAAGTTGGCGGGGAGAGCGACCGGGGAGCTTTTTTTT.

In this sample, this clonotype turned up once. V and J are TRBV30 and TRBJ2-1; 10 bases agree with TRBD1. This CDR3 is built from 17 residues. With V trimmed by 1 base and J by 8 bases, 14 bases remained unmatched. Germline V gene data show CDR1 as GTSNPN and CDR2 as SVGIG (reference sequence). The CDR3 DNA sequence: TGTGCCTGGAGTGGCGTGGGACAGGGGCACTGGGGGGATGAGCAGTTCTTC. This translates into CAWSGVGQGHWGDEQFF.

The CDR3 nucleotides read TGTGCCTGGAGACTAATGCGGGGGGCAAGGGAGCAGTTCTTC. It codes for CAWRLMRGAREQFF. J is TRBJ2-1 and V is TRBV30; 8 nucleotides line up with TRBD2. V shed 3 bases and J 10 bases; nucleotides not matched to a gene: 11. CDR1 and CDR2 (germline): GTSNPN, SVGIG (reference sequence). The CDR3 totals 14 residues.

The V gene is TRBV13, the J gene TRBJ1-2; 7 bases map to TRBD1. This CDR3 is 18 amino acids long. The trim removed 0 bases at V and 0 bases at J, leaving 10 bases unmatched. Per germline, CDR1 PRHDT and CDR2 FYEKMQ (reference sequence). CDR3 amino acids: CASSLGRGRGTSNYGYTF. For the CDR3, the DNA is TGTGCCAGCAGCTTAGGCCGAGGCAGGGGGACTTCTAACTATGGCTACACCTTC.

V is TRBV27 and J is TRBJ2-3, with a possible D match to TRBD1 (6 bases). Trimming pared 2 bases from V and 6 bases from J, leaving 12 bases between. The germline gives CDR1 MNHEY, CDR2 SMNVEV (reference sequence). This CDR3 contains 14 residues. The CDR3 sequence: CASSLMPQGDTQYF. The CDR3 nucleotides read TGTGCCAGCAGTTTAATGCCTCAGGGGGATACGCAGTATTTT.

This rearrangement joins TRBV6-5 to TRBJ2-1; tentatively, D is TRBD2 (5 bases). Trimming stripped 3 bases from V and 9 bases from J, with 15 bases between. Germline values: CDR1 MNHEY, CDR2 SVGAGI. The CDR3 has 14 residues. For the CDR3, the DNA is TGTGCCAGCAGTTATGAGGGAGATCTGGCTGAGCAGTTCTTC. Amino acids: CASSYEGDLAEQFF.

This chain links TRBV7-9 with TRBJ2-5; no firm D call. This CDR3 is built from 15 residues. Trimming took off 1 base at V and 5 bases at J, with 14 bases between the two ends. CDR1 is SEHNR, CDR2 FQNEAQ, per germline (reference sequence). CDR3 nucleotides: TGTGCCAGCAGCTTAGAGAGGCATACCTTGGAGACCCAGTACTTC. Its translation is CASSLERHTLETQYF.

In this sample, this clonotype turned up once. The chain links TRBV10-1 to TRBJ2-3; 7 bases match TRBD2. The CDR3 consists of 15 residues. Germline CDR1 reads WNHNN; CDR2 reads SYGVQD (reference sequence). V shed 10 bases, J shed 9 bases, and the junction held 19 bases outside the gene matches. The DNA for the CDR3 is TGCGCCATCGTCCCAAGCCCCGGGAGGCAGGGAACGCAGTATTTT. Its protein is CAIVPSPGRQGTQYF.

The V and J genes are TRBV5-1 and TRBJ2-3, with TRBD2 matching over 9 bases. The CDR3 loop spans 16 amino acids. Germline V gene sequence: CDR1 SGHRS, CDR2 YFSETQ. After removal of 4 bases from V and 5 bases from J, the junction contained 11 bases not matched to a gene. The CDR3 coding sequence is TGCGCCAGCAGCCCCCGAGGCGGGAGGGGGCAAGATACGCAGTATTTT. Translated: CASSPRGGRGQDTQYF.

This sequence joins TRBV10-3 and TRBJ2-7, with a tentative D call TRBD2 (5 bases). Germline V lookup: CDR1 ENHRY, CDR2 SYGVKD. The V end was cut by 7 bases, the J end by 0 bases, with 13 bases between. The CDR3 is 14 amino acids. The CDR3 protein is CAIMAGTTSYEQYF. The CDR3 nucleotides are TGTGCCATCATGGCGGGCACAACCTCCTACGAGCAGTACTTC.

The chain links TRBV4-3 to TRBJ1-1; no reliable D call. This CDR3 is built from 14 residues. V gave up 0 bases and J gave up 0 bases, with 5 bases separating them. CDR1 and CDR2 from the germline V gene are LGHNA and YSLEER. The CDR3 protein is CASSQDWLNTEAFF. In DNA form, the CDR3 reads TGCGCCAGCAGCCAAGACTGGCTGAACACTGAAGCTTTCTTT.

This rearrangement joins TRBV7-2 to TRBJ1-1; TRBD1 is a possible D gene (5 bases). The CDR3 has 15 amino acids. CDR1 is SGHTA and CDR2 is FQGNSA in the germline V gene. V was pared by 5 bases and J by 5 bases, with 18 bases between. DNA of the CDR3: TGTGCCAGCAGCCGTCGTGGGGGATTTGGTACTGAAGCTTTCTTT. It yields the protein CASSRRGGFGTEAFF. Full variable domain (remainder filled in from reference TRBV7-2 and TRBJ1-1): GAGVSQSPSNKVTEKGKDVELRCDPISGHTALYWYRQSLGQGLEFLIYFQGNSAPDKSGLPSDRFSAERTGGSVSTLTIQRTQQEDSAVYLCASSRRGGFGTEAFFGQGTRLTVV.

This chain links TRBV11-3 with TRBJ2-7; D tentatively fits TRBD1 or TRBD2 (5 bases each). The CDR3 is 14 residues long. Germline V gene data show CDR1 as SGHNT and CDR2 as YENEEA. Trimming removed 4 bases from V and 6 bases from J, with 16 bases in between. CDR3 DNA: TGTGCCAGCAGCTCCGGGACGCAAGTGGGCGAGCAGTACTTC. Amino acids: CASSSGTQVGEQYF. Together with reference TRBV11-3 and TRBJ2-7, the CDR3 gives the full variable domain: EAGVVQSPRYKIIEKKQPVAFWCNPISGHNTLYWYLQNLGQGPELLIRYENEEAVDDSQLPKDRFSAERLKGVDSTLKIQPAELGDSAVYLCASSSGTQVGEQYFGPGTRLTVT.

The CDR3 DNA reads as TGTGCCAGCAGTTCACGGGACAAGGCGAATGAAAAACTGTTTTTT. Its protein product is CASSSRDKANEKLFF. The chain carries TRBV7-2 and TRBJ1-4; D is perhaps TRBD1 (6 bases). From germline, CDR1 is SGHTA and CDR2 FQGNSA. Trimming removed 6 bases from V and 5 bases from J, with 16 bases in between. The CDR3 runs to 15 residues.

The CDR3 region has the DNA TGCGCCAGCAGCCCTTACGGGTATACGCAGTATTTT. Protein sequence: CASSPYGYTQYF. The chain employs TRBV4-1 and TRBJ2-3; D uncertain. Between the trimmed V and J ends, which lost 4 bases and 7 bases, there was a span of 9 bases. Germline CDR1 MGHRA, CDR2 YSYEKL. The CDR3 runs 12 residues.

The chain uses TRBV30 and TRBJ1-2; TRBD1 might be the D (6 bases). The V gene's germline CDR1 is GTSNPN and CDR2 SVGIG (reference sequence). The CDR3 spans 15 residues. The V end was cut by 0 bases, the J end by 4 bases, with 15 bases between. Here the CDR3 reads CAWSVSGGSGYGYTF. As DNA, the CDR3 is TGTGCCTGGAGTGTCTCTGGGGGCTCTGGCTATGGCTACACCTTC.

This clonotype was seen a single time. The chain combines TRBV20-1 with TRBJ2-2, with 10 positions matching TRBD1. The CDR3 loop spans 15 amino acids. Per the germline V gene, CDR1 is DFQATT and CDR2 is SNEGSKA (reference sequence). With 1 base clipped from V and 4 bases from J, the junction kept 3 bases outside the gene matches. Here the CDR3 reads CSARAGTGVTGELFF. The CDR3 bases are TGCAGTGCTAGAGCGGGGACAGGGGTCACCGGGGAGCTGTTTTTT.

The genes are TRBV20-1 and TRBJ2-3; D might be TRBD1 (6 bases). Germline V gives CDR1 DFQATT, CDR2 SNEGSKA (reference sequence). This CDR3 spans 15 amino acids. V was shortened by 2 bases and J by 6 bases, with 18 bases between the two germline ends. CDR3 amino acids: CSARRAPGVGDTQYF. The CDR3 DNA sequence: TGCAGTGCTAGACGGGCCCCAGGGGTGGGGGATACGCAGTATTTT.

The rearrangement links TRBV20-1 to TRBJ2-7, with 8 positions matching TRBD1. The V segment lost 5 bases and the J segment 4 bases; nucleotides outside the gene matches: 4. The CDR3 is 12 amino acids. Germline-derived CDR1 and CDR2 are DFQATT and SNEGSKA (reference sequence). CDR3 DNA: TGCAGTGCTTTCGACAGGGGTTACGAGCAGTACTTC. The encoded protein is CSAFDRGYEQYF.

This chain connects TRBV4-2 to TRBJ1-1; no clear D gene. The CDR3 is 16 residues long. V gave up 0 bases and J gave up 0 bases, with 11 bases separating them. In germline, CDR1 is LGHNA, CDR2 YNFKEQ. In DNA form, the CDR3 reads TGTGCCAGCAGCCAAGATCAGGCAGGCTTGAACACTGAAGCTTTCTTT. This sequence encodes CASSQDQAGLNTEAFF.

The chain has TRBV27 and TRBJ1-1; D possibly corresponds to TRBD1 (6 bases). CDR1 MNHEY and CDR2 SMNVEV come from the germline V gene (reference sequence). Trimming shortened V by 6 bases and J by 1 base, and 15 bases separated the two germline ends. The CDR3 runs to 15 residues. The CDR3 DNA reads TGTGCCAGCAGACCTATGGGACAAGCGAACACTGAAGCTTTCTTT. Translated, it gives CASRPMGQANTEAFF.

The gene calls are TRBV19 and TRBJ1-5; unclear D gene. The V gene's germline CDR1 is LNHDA and CDR2 SQIVND (reference sequence). The germline V and J ends were trimmed by 6 bases and 4 bases, with 13 bases remaining between them. The CDR3 spans 14 residues. The CDR3 DNA is TGTGCCAGTAGGGATCAGGAGATTAATCAGCCCCAGCATTTT. Translation gives CASRDQEINQPQHF.

V is TRBV30 and J is TRBJ1-5, with TRBD1 as a possible D gene (5 bases). This CDR3 contains 13 residues. V dropped 5 bases and J dropped 4 bases, with 12 bases sitting between them. Germline V CDR1 and CDR2: GTSNPN, SVGIG (reference sequence). The CDR3 spells CAWDSSPNQPQHF. In nucleotides, the CDR3 is TGTGCCTGGGACAGCTCCCCAAATCAGCCCCAGCATTTT.

In DNA, the CDR3 is TGTGCCACCAGCAGTAAGAGGGTTGGTGGGTCAAAAAACATTCAGTACTTC. The encoded protein is CATSSKRVGGSKNIQYF. The J gene is TRBJ2-4, the V gene TRBV15; TRBD2 is a possible D gene (5 bases). Germline lookup yields CDR1 LNHNV and CDR2 YYDKDF (reference sequence). V dropped 3 bases and J dropped 4 bases, with 19 bases sitting between them. The CDR3 extends over 17 amino acids.

The chain recombines TRBV27 with TRBJ1-2, with D possibly matching TRBD1 (6 bases). Germline loops: CDR1 MNHEY, CDR2 SMNVEV (reference sequence). The CDR3 has 13 residues. V lost 6 bases to trimming and J lost 4 bases, with 12 bases between them. DNA for the CDR3: TGTGCCAGCAGGGGAGGACAGTTCTATGGCTACACCTTC. Translated, it gives CASRGGQFYGYTF.

CDR3 protein: CAIKGGDLSGNTIYF. The CDR3 DNA follows: TGTGCCATCAAGGGGGGGGATCTCTCTGGAAACACCATATATTTT. The chain joins TRBV10-3 to TRBJ1-3; tentatively, D is TRBD1 (6 bases). The length of the CDR3 is 15 residues. Per germline, CDR1 ENHRY and CDR2 SYGVKD. V lost 7 bases and J lost 0, with 13 bases in between.

The chain recombines TRBV20-1 with TRBJ2-1, with TRBD2 matching over 8 bases. The CDR3 is made up of 16 amino acids. V gave up 3 bases and J gave up 7 bases; unmatched junction bases: 14. Germline CDR1 reads DFQATT; CDR2 reads SNEGSKA (reference sequence). The CDR3 bases are TGCAGTGCTAGTGATATGACCCGGGGGGGCGGTAATGAGCAGTTCTTC. Protein sequence: CSASDMTRGGGNEQFF.

The chain is built from TRBV6-5 and TRBJ2-3; 9 bases match TRBD2. The V gene end was trimmed by 7 bases and the J gene end by 5 bases; junction bases not matched to a gene: 7. Germline V gene sequence: CDR1 MNHEY, CDR2 SVGAGI. The CDR3 totals 14 residues. The CDR3 protein is CASMSGGPRDTQYF. CDR3 coding DNA: TGTGCCAGCATGAGCGGGGGGCCGAGAGATACGCAGTATTTT.

The V and J genes are TRBV7-9 and TRBJ2-5; D is uncertain. Trimming removed 2 bases at V and 5 bases at J, with 9 bases between. This CDR3 spans 13 amino acids. Germline V gene sequence: CDR1 SEHNR, CDR2 FQNEAQ (reference sequence). Here the CDR3 reads CASSLLDRETQYF. Here the CDR3 DNA reads TGTGCCAGCAGCTTATTGGACCGCGAGACCCAGTACTTC.